These 25 T cell receptor beta chains were sequenced from one sample in a study of control samples from healthy donors and cancer patients (dated by TCRdb to the early 2020s). Libraries were built with the immunoSEQ multiplex PCR assay. The immuneACCESS repertoire file appears here via TCRdb, limited to in-frame rearrangements. These files lack a portion of the clones; in checked studies, under half of the deficit traces to unresolved V genes, and the cause of the others is not known. A total of about 75,000 clones appear in this sample, 90% to 95% of them only once. About 6% of the sample is held by the ten biggest clonotypes. Material for sequencing was blood. These receptors came from a woman aged 40 to 49 in good health.

V gene TRBV27 combines with J gene TRBJ2-1; D is perhaps TRBD2 (6 bases). CDR3 length: 15 residues. CDR1 is MNHEY and CDR2 is SMNVEV in the germline V gene (reference sequence). V was shortened by 3 bases and J by 0 bases, with 9 bases between the two germline ends. CDR3 loop: CASSLGRGSYNEQFF. DNA of the CDR3: TGTGCCAGCAGTTTGGGGCGGGGCTCCTACAATGAGCAGTTCTTC.

The V call is TRBV7-2, the J call TRBJ1-4, with D unclear. V gave up 5 bases and J gave up 3 bases, with 16 bases separating them. The CDR3 loop spans 16 amino acids. Germline CDR1 and CDR2: SGHTA and FQGNSA. Here the CDR3 reads CASSTKRVSANEKLFF. In DNA form, the CDR3 reads TGTGCCAGCAGCACCAAGCGGGTATCGGCTAATGAAAAACTGTTTTTT.

The chain combines TRBV30 with TRBJ1-1; TRBD1 might be the D (6 bases). The germline CDR1 and CDR2 sequences are GTSNPN and SVGIG (reference sequence). Between the trimmed V and J ends, which lost 8 bases and 8 bases, there was a span of 21 bases. The length of the CDR3 is 13 residues. Here the CDR3 DNA reads TGTGCCGGACGGACAGCCGGGCGGATCGAAGCTTTCTTT. As protein: CAGRTAGRIEAFF.

To note about this clone: This sample also contains other DNA sequences that code for the same CDR3. The V call is TRBV30, the J call TRBJ1-4; 10 bases fit TRBD1. J gave up 8 bases and V 2 bases, and 5 bases lay outside the gene matches. Germline V gene data show CDR1 as GTSNPN and CDR2 as SVGIG (reference sequence). The CDR3 spans 14 residues. CDR3 sequence reads: CAWSSGTGDEKLFF. DNA for the CDR3: TGTGCCTGGAGTAGTGGGACAGGGGACGAAAAACTGTTTTTT.

Notes on this clone: Other DNA sequences in the same sample also yield this CDR3. The chain recombines TRBV27 with TRBJ1-5, with D perhaps TRBD1 (5 bases). V lost 3 bases and J lost 2, with 14 bases in between. Germline V lookup: CDR1 MNHEY, CDR2 SMNVEV (reference sequence). CDR3 length equals 16 residues. Here the CDR3 reads CASSFGSRGRNQPQHF. The DNA for the CDR3 is TGTGCCAGCAGTTTTGGCTCGAGGGGACGCAATCAGCCCCAGCATTTT.

V and J are TRBV6-5 and TRBJ2-1; no definite D call. The CDR3 covers 13 residues. Germline CDR1 and CDR2: MNHEY and SVGAGI. Trimming removed 4 bases from V and 0 bases from J, with 4 bases in between. The CDR3 protein is CASSFSSYNEQFF. The CDR3 coding sequence is TGTGCCAGCAGTTTTAGCTCCTACAATGAGCAGTTCTTC.

This chain connects TRBV2 to TRBJ2-1; 16 bases map to TRBD2. CDR1 and CDR2 (germline): SNHLY, FYNNEI. This CDR3 spans 18 amino acids. The V segment lost 5 bases and the J segment 0 bases; nucleotides outside the gene matches: 4. CDR3 nucleotide sequence: TGTGCCAGCAGTCCCGGGACTAGCGGGGGGGCCTCCTACAATGAGCAGTTCTTC. It translates to CASSPGTSGGASYNEQFF.

The V and J genes are TRBV11-3 and TRBJ2-3; 9 nucleotides line up with TRBD1. Germline V gives CDR1 SGHNT, CDR2 YENEEA. There are 14 residues in the CDR3. Trimming took 5 bases from V and 8 from J; bases not matched to a gene: 8. This CDR3 is CASSRRQGERTQYF. The CDR3, as DNA: TGTGCCAGCAGCCGTCGACAGGGGGAGCGTACGCAGTATTTT.

The chain joins TRBV29-1 to TRBJ2-1; TRBD2 matches at 10 bases. V was pared by 6 bases and J by 0 bases, with 5 bases of the junction left unmatched. Looked up from germline, CDR1 is SQVTM and CDR2 is ANQGSEA. The CDR3 loop spans 15 amino acids. The CDR3 coding sequence is TGCAGCGTAGAGCGGACTAGCGGCTCCTACAATGAGCAGTTCTTC. This gives the protein CSVERTSGSYNEQFF.

The genes are TRBV5-1 and TRBJ2-3; a possible D gene is TRBD2 (6 bases). V dropped 3 bases and J dropped 1 base, with 12 bases sitting between them. The CDR3 sequence is 15 residues long. In germline, CDR1 is SGHRS, CDR2 YFSETQ. The CDR3 spells CASSWRGEGTDTQYF. The CDR3 nucleotides read TGCGCCAGCAGCTGGCGAGGGGAGGGCACAGATACGCAGTATTTT. The entire variable domain, with the rest obtained from reference TRBV5-1 and TRBJ2-3, is as follows: KAGVTQTPRYLIKTRGQQVTLSCSPISGHRSVSWYQQTPGQGLQFLFEYFSETQRNKGNFPGRFSGRQFSNSRSEMNVSTLELGDSALYLCASSWRGEGTDTQYFGPGTRLTVL.

The chain joins TRBV10-3 to TRBJ1-3; TRBD1 agrees at 7 bases. Germline values: CDR1 ENHRY, CDR2 SYGVKD. This CDR3 contains 16 residues. The J segment lost 2 bases and the V segment lost 4 bases, leaving 8 bases of the junction unmatched. CDR3 nucleotides: TGTGCCATCAGTGGGGGGACAGTCATCACTGGAAACACCATATATTTT. Translating it yields CAISGGTVITGNTIYF.

The table lists this clone with a count of one. The CDR3: CASGTGGTGNEKLFF. CDR3 in DNA: TGTGCCAGCGGCACTGGGGGGACGGGGAATGAAAAACTGTTTTTT. V and J are TRBV6-5 and TRBJ1-4; D might be TRBD1 (5 bases). V lost 8 bases and J 5 bases, leaving 18 bases between the germline ends. The CDR3 extends over 15 amino acids. From germline, CDR1 is MNHEY and CDR2 SVGAGI.

The V and J genes are TRBV19 and TRBJ2-7; the D is unclear. The V gene lost 1 base and the J gene lost 0 bases, with 7 bases spanning the gap. Germline V gene data show CDR1 as LNHDA and CDR2 as SQIVND (reference sequence). This CDR3 has 14 residues. CDR3 DNA sequence: TGTGCCAGTAGTATAGTGGCGTCCTCCTACGAGCAGTACTTC. This codes for CASSIVASSYEQYF.

The genes are TRBV10-3 and TRBJ1-4, with a tentative D call TRBD1 (5 bases). The CDR3 consists of 17 residues. V was trimmed by 4 bases and J by 0 bases, leaving 15 bases between them. The germline V gene has CDR1 ENHRY and CDR2 SYGVKD. CDR3 in amino acids: CAISGGPGDATNEKLFF. The CDR3, as DNA: TGTGCCATCAGTGGAGGTCCGGGGGACGCAACTAATGAAAAACTGTTTTTT.

V gene TRBV19 combines with J gene TRBJ2-3, with D possibly matching TRBD1 (6 bases). Deletions cut 3 bases from V and 2 bases from J, with 18 bases between. Germline CDR1 is LNHDA and CDR2 is SQIVND (reference sequence). The CDR3 consists of 17 residues. CDR3 residues: CASSIFHRAIFTDTQYF. The CDR3 DNA is TGTGCCAGTAGTATTTTTCACAGGGCTATTTTCACAGATACGCAGTATTTT.

This clone was counted once. The chain is built from TRBV4-1 and TRBJ2-1; TRBD2 matches at 13 bases. Germline CDR1 reads MGHRA; CDR2 reads YSYEKL. CDR3 length equals 17 residues. V shed 3 bases and J 8 bases; nucleotides not matched to a gene: 10. For the CDR3, the DNA is TGCGCCAGCAGCCACCCGGGGGGACTAGCGGGAAAGGATGAGCAGTTCTTC. Its translation is CASSHPGGLAGKDEQFF.

This clone was recorded once. This chain joins TRBV27 and TRBJ1-5, with D unclear. Germline assignment: CDR1 MNHEY and CDR2 SMNVEV (reference sequence). The CDR3 has 15 residues. Trimming removed 1 base from V and 2 bases from J, with 9 bases in between. For the CDR3, the DNA is TGTGCCAGCAGTTTATTGGCACGGGGCAATCAGCCCCAGCATTTT. Its translation: CASSLLARGNQPQHF.

The chain is built from TRBV3-1 (or the pseudogene TRBV3-2) and TRBJ2-5, with 9 bases identical to TRBD2. This CDR3 has 15 amino acids. V lost 2 bases, J lost 5 bases, and 6 bases stayed unmatched. Germline values: CDR1 LGHDT, CDR2 YNNKEL (reference sequence). CDR3 coding DNA: TGTGCCAGCAGCCAAAAAGCGGGGGGTGTGGAGACCCAGTACTTC. Residues: CASSQKAGGVETQYF.

The V call is TRBV11-2, the J call TRBJ1-6; TRBD1 agrees at 11 bases. There are 18 residues in the CDR3. The germline CDR1 and CDR2 sequences are SGHAT and FQNNGV. With 11 bases clipped from V and 6 bases from J, the junction kept 18 bases outside the gene matches. DNA of the CDR3: TGTGCCCCAGGGGTCCAGGGACCGGGACAGGGGGGTAATTCACCCCTCCACTTT. This codes for CAPGVQGPGQGGNSPLHF.

The rearrangement links TRBV6-2 or TRBV6-3 to TRBJ1-6, with TRBD1 matching 10 bases. V lost 1 base to trimming and J lost 12 bases; unmatched junction nucleotides: 6. CDR3 length equals 15 residues. Germline values: CDR1 MNHEY, CDR2 SVGEGT. The CDR3 sequence is CASSYFGTGEEPLHF. The CDR3 DNA sequence: TGTGCCAGCAGTTACTTTGGGACAGGGGAGGAACCCCTCCACTTT.

As concerns this clone: Other DNA sequences in this sample translate to the same CDR3. CDR3 region: CASSYLGGQPQHF. CDR3 DNA sequence: TGTGCCAGCAGTTACTTAGGGGGCCAGCCCCAGCATTTT. The V call is TRBV6-5, the J call TRBJ1-5, with TRBD1 identical over 7 bases. CDR1 and CDR2 (germline): MNHEY, SVGAGI. The V and J ends lost 1 base and 7 bases, in that order; junction bases with no gene match: 1. The CDR3 loop spans 13 amino acids.

For this clone: Other nucleotide sequences from this sample produce the same CDR3. The J gene is TRBJ2-7, the V gene TRBV18; 8 bases line up with TRBD1. The CDR3 totals 14 residues. CDR1 KGHSH and CDR2 LQKENI come from the germline V gene. V lost 2 bases to trimming and J lost 4 bases; unmatched junction nucleotides: 4. The CDR3 sequence: CASSPGTGSYEQYF. The DNA of the CDR3 is TGTGCCAGCTCACCAGGGACAGGCTCTTACGAGCAGTACTTC.

V is TRBV4-2 and J is TRBJ2-1; 8 bases are shared with TRBD2. Germline V CDR1 and CDR2: LGHNA, YNFKEQ. V was pared by 2 bases and J by 7 bases, with 7 bases of the junction left unmatched. The CDR3 has 15 residues. As DNA, the CDR3 is TGTGCCAGCAGCCAAAACGGGAGGGCCGATAATGAGCAGTTCTTC. It translates to CASSQNGRADNEQFF.

The chain couples TRBV15 to TRBJ2-1; D gene ambiguous. V dropped 5 bases and J dropped 14 bases, with 16 bases sitting between them. This CDR3 has 12 residues. Germline-derived CDR1 and CDR2 are LNHNV and YYDKDF (reference sequence). For the CDR3, the DNA is TGTGCCACCAGCCCTCGAATAGGAGTTAAGTTCTTC. This sequence encodes CATSPRIGVKFF.

The V gene is TRBV5-5, the J gene TRBJ2-4; D might be TRBD2 (6 bases). V lost 0 bases and J 0 bases, leaving 13 bases between the germline ends. Germline V gene sequence: CDR1 SGHKS, CDR2 YYEKEE (reference sequence). The CDR3 covers 17 residues. The CDR3 region has the DNA TGTGCCAGCAGCTTGGAATGGGGACTTCTAGCCAAAAACATTCAGTACTTC. It specifies CASSLEWGLLAKNIQYF.